This is a list of T cell receptor beta chains from one sample in a study of OX40 agonist ivuxolimab in advanced cancers. Sequenced by immunoSEQ multiplex PCR; TCRdb stores in-frame clones only, minus some. The table includes fewer than 85,000 clones, 70% to 90% detected once. The sample consisted of CD4+ or CD8+ T cells sorted from blood, taken in a trial of the OX40 agonist ivuxolimab. The receptor source for this set is an adult with an advanced solid tumor such as melanoma, head and neck, liver or kidney cancer. CDR3s include the opening cysteine and the closing phenylalanine or tryptophan. The D gene is left open where the match is weak. Rows give clone size only sometimes, using once, few, many, or a class for an expanded clone.

V: TRBV7-8; size: once; J: TRBJ2-3; D: -; DNA: TGTGCCAGCAGCTTAGCCGCAGGGATGTTAGATACGCAGTATTTT; CDR3: CASSLAAGMLDTQYF
V: TRBV19; size: -; J: TRBJ2-7; D: -; DNA: TGTGCCAGTAGGGGGTACCGGTACGAGCAGTACTTC; CDR3: CASRGYRYEQYF
V: TRBV15; size: -; J: TRBJ2-1; D: -; DNA: TGTGCCACCGGGGACAATTTCAATGAGCAGTTCTTC; CDR3: CATGDNFNEQFF
V: TRBV4-2; size: -; J: TRBJ1-5; D: -; DNA: TGTGCCAGCAGCCAAGATCGGTCAGGCCGTCTGCCCCAGCATTTT; CDR3: CASSQDRSGRLPQHF
V: TRBV5-1; size: -; J: TRBJ2-5; D: -; DNA: TGCGCCAGCAGCCCTACGCTCGGGACCGTTAAAGAGACCCAGTACTTC; CDR3: CASSPTLGTVKETQYF
V: TRBV7-6; size: once; J: TRBJ1-6; D: -; DNA: TGTGCCAGCAGCTTAGACCGTGTTCACAATAATTCACCCCTCCACTTT; CDR3: CASSLDRVHNNSPLHF
V: TRBV13; size: -; J: TRBJ2-7; D: TRBD1; DNA: TGTGCCAGCAGCCCGTGGACAGGGTCGAACGAGCAGTACTTC; CDR3: CASSPWTGSNEQYF
V: TRBV28; size: -; J: TRBJ1-4; D: -; DNA: TGTGCCAGCAGTCGGGGAGCAACTAATGAAAAACTGTTTTTT; CDR3: CASSRGATNEKLFF
V: TRBV27; size: -; J: TRBJ1-1; D: -; DNA: TGTGCCAGCAGTTTAACAGGGCAGCTTGAAGCTTTCTTT; CDR3: CASSLTGQLEAFF
V: TRBV6-5; size: -; J: TRBJ1-4; D: TRBD1; DNA: TGTGCCAGCAGTTCGGGACAGACTAATGAAAAACTGTTTTTT; CDR3: CASSSGQTNEKLFF
V: TRBV7-2; size: once; J: TRBJ1-4; D: TRBD1; DNA: TGTGCCAGCAGCTTAGCCCCCGGGACAGGGGCCACTAATGAAAAACTGTTTTTT; CDR3: CASSLAPGTGATNEKLFF
V: TRBV6-6; size: -; J: TRBJ2-1; D: TRBD2; DNA: TGTGCCAGCAGCCGGAGCGGGGACTACTACAATGAGCAGTTCTTC; CDR3: CASSRSGDYYNEQFF
V: TRBV9; size: -; J: TRBJ2-3; D: TRBD1; DNA: TGTGCCAGCAGCGTAGATCGAGGACAGGGGATATTCCTAGATACGCAGTATTTT; CDR3: CASSVDRGQGIFLDTQYF
V: TRBV11-2; size: -; J: TRBJ2-7; D: -; DNA: TGTGCCAGCAGCTCCACCCACTCCTACGAGCAGTACTTC; CDR3: CASSSTHSYEQYF
V: TRBV6-1; size: -; J: TRBJ2-7; D: -; DNA: TGTGCCAGCAGTCTAGGGGGTCGCGAGCAGTACTTC; CDR3: CASSLGGREQYF
V: TRBV19; size: -; J: TRBJ2-7; D: TRBD2; DNA: TGTGCCAGTAGTCCTTGGACTAGCGGGGGGGATGAGCAGTACTTC; CDR3: CASSPWTSGGDEQYF
V: TRBV5-1; size: -; J: TRBJ2-6; D: -; DNA: TGCGCCAGCAGCCCAGGGGCGCTCGGGGCCAACGTCCTGACTTTC; CDR3: CASSPGALGANVLTF
V: TRBV10-2; size: -; J: TRBJ2-5; D: TRBD2; DNA: TGCGCCAGCAGTGAAAGCGGGGGGCGACAAGAGACCCAGTACTTC; CDR3: CASSESGGRQETQYF
V: TRBV2; size: -; J: TRBJ1-5; D: TRBD1; DNA: TGTGCCAGCAGTGAGGGACAGGGGCTTTATAGCAATCAGCCCCAGCATTTT; CDR3: CASSEGQGLYSNQPQHF
V: TRBV7-9; size: -; J: TRBJ2-3; D: TRBD2; DNA: TGTGCCAGCCAGGAAGCGGGAGTTGGTGATACGCAGTATTTT; CDR3: CASQEAGVGDTQYF
V: TRBV9; size: -; J: TRBJ2-1; D: TRBD1; DNA: TGTGCCAGCAGCGTAGCACCGACAGGGGAACCACTCCCCCAACTTTACAATGAGCAGTTCTTC; CDR3: CASSVAPTGEPLPQLYNEQFF
V: TRBV29-1; size: -; J: TRBJ2-1; D: TRBD1; DNA: TGCAGCGTTGTGGAGTCAGGGGGCTGGTTCTTC; CDR3: CSVVESGGWFF
V: TRBV19; size: -; J: TRBJ2-7; D: -; DNA: TGTGCCAGTAGCAGTGGGGTTTACGAGCAGTACTTC; CDR3: CASSSGVYEQYF
V: TRBV7-6; size: -; J: TRBJ2-7; D: TRBD1; DNA: TGTGCCAGCAGCTTAGAAGCAGGGGGCAGGGGCGAGCAGTACTTC; CDR3: CASSLEAGGRGEQYF
V: TRBV5-4; size: few; J: TRBJ1-1; D: -; DNA: TGTGCCAGCAGCTTGGGCCGGCCCCCGGGTACTGAAGCTTTCTTT; CDR3: CASSLGRPPGTEAFF
V: TRBV2; size: medium-sized; J: TRBJ2-7; D: -; DNA: TGTGCCAGCACCCCGGGGTCCACCTACGAGCAGTACTTC; CDR3: CASTPGSTYEQYF
V: TRBV19; size: -; J: TRBJ2-7; D: -; DNA: TGTGCCAGTAGTGTAGCAGGACAGCCTCCCTACGAGCAGTACTTC; CDR3: CASSVAGQPPYEQYF
V: TRBV5-1; size: -; J: TRBJ1-1; D: TRBD1; DNA: TGCGCCAGCAGCTTTGAGACAGGGTTGAACACTGAAGCTTTCTTT; CDR3: CASSFETGLNTEAFF
V: TRBV6-5; size: -; J: TRBJ2-7; D: -; DNA: TGTGCCAGCAGTTACCAAGGGGCCGGGGAGCAGTACTTC; CDR3: CASSYQGAGEQYF
V: TRBV27; size: -; J: TRBJ1-2; D: -; DNA: TGTGCCACATGGGGGAGAGGTGGCTACACCTTC; CDR3: CATWGRGGYTF
V: TRBV7-9; size: -; J: TRBJ2-1; D: -; DNA: TGTGCCAGCAGCTTAGAACTGGGAATTACCTACAATGAGCAGTTCTTC; CDR3: CASSLELGITYNEQFF
V: TRBV7-9; size: -; J: TRBJ1-4; D: -; DNA: TGTGCCAGCAGCTTTGGCAGGGAGGTCACAACTAATGAAAAACTGTTTTTT; CDR3: CASSFGREVTTNEKLFF
V: TRBV7-8; size: -; J: TRBJ2-3; D: TRBD2; DNA: TGTGCCAGCACACCGATAGCGGGAGGGCGTTGGGATACGCAGTATTTT; CDR3: CASTPIAGGRWDTQYF
V: TRBV11-2; size: -; J: TRBJ2-2; D: TRBD1; DNA: TGTGCCAGCAGCCCAAGGACAGGGGGTTACACCGGGGAGCTGTTTTTT; CDR3: CASSPRTGGYTGELFF
V: TRBV9; size: -; J: TRBJ2-3; D: -; DNA: TGTGCCAGCAGCGTATGGTGGGGGGGCGGCACAGATACGCAGTATTTT; CDR3: CASSVWWGGGTDTQYF
V: TRBV7-8; size: -; J: TRBJ2-7; D: -; DNA: TGTGCCAGCAGCTTATCCATTCAGGGCTACGAGCAGTACTTC; CDR3: CASSLSIQGYEQYF
V: TRBV30; size: -; J: TRBJ2-2; D: TRBD1; DNA: TGTGCCCGAACCGCCCGGGACAGTTACACCGGGGAGCTGTTTTTT; CDR3: CARTARDSYTGELFF
V: TRBV18; size: -; J: TRBJ2-5; D: -; DNA: TGTGCCAGCTCACCACGAGAAACCCAAGAGACCCAGTACTTC; CDR3: CASSPRETQETQYF
V: TRBV19; size: -; J: TRBJ2-2; D: -; DNA: TGTGCCAGTAGTATAGCTGGGGTGAACACCGGGGAGCTGTTTTTT; CDR3: CASSIAGVNTGELFF
V: TRBV11-2; size: -; J: TRBJ2-7; D: TRBD1; DNA: TGTGCCAGCAGCGAGACAGGGTACGAAGGCGAGCAGTACTTC; CDR3: CASSETGYEGEQYF
V: TRBV4-1; size: -; J: TRBJ2-7; D: -; DNA: TGCGCCAGCAGCCTCCGACAGGCCAGCTACGAGCAGTACTTC; CDR3: CASSLRQASYEQYF
V: TRBV27; size: few; J: TRBJ2-1; D: TRBD2; DNA: TGTGCCAGCAGTTTCGGACTAGCGGCAGAGCAGTTCTTC; CDR3: CASSFGLAAEQFF
V: TRBV9; size: -; J: TRBJ1-1; D: TRBD1; DNA: TGTGCCAGCAGCGCCAGGGGGGAGGACACTGAAGCTTTCTTT; CDR3: CASSARGEDTEAFF
V: TRBV4-1; size: few; J: TRBJ2-7; D: TRBD1; DNA: TGCGCCAGCAGCCAAGGATGGACAGGGCTCTACGAGCAGTACTTC; CDR3: CASSQGWTGLYEQYF
V: TRBV27; size: -; J: TRBJ1-3; D: -; DNA: TGTGCCAGCAGCCTAACAGGGTACGGAAACACCATATATTTT; CDR3: CASSLTGYGNTIYF
V: TRBV7-6; size: -; J: TRBJ2-5; D: -; DNA: TGTGCCAGCAGCTCTATTGGCCGTGAGACCCAGTACTTC; CDR3: CASSSIGRETQYF